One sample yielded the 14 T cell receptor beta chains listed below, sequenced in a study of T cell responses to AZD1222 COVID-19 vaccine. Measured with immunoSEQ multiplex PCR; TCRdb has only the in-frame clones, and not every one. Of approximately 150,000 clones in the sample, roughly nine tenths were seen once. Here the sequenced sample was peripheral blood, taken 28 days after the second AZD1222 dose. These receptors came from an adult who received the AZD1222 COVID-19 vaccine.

The CDR3 is CASSMDTGGQSNQPQHF. The CDR3 region has the DNA TGTGCCAGTAGTATGGACACAGGGGGCCAGAGCAATCAGCCCCAGCATTTT. V and J are TRBV19 and TRBJ1-5; 9 bases are shared with TRBD1. The junction had 7 bases not matched to a gene; V was cut back by 3 bases and J by 1 base. There are 17 residues in the CDR3. Germline CDR1 LNHDA, CDR2 SQIVND (reference sequence). The variable domain in full, completed from reference TRBV19 and TRBJ1-5, reads DGGITQSPKYLFRKEGQNVTLSCEQNLNHDAMYWYRQDPGQGLRLIYYSQIVNDFQKGDIAEGYSVSREKKESFPLTVTSAQKNPTAFYLCASSMDTGGQSNQPQHFGDGTRLSIL.

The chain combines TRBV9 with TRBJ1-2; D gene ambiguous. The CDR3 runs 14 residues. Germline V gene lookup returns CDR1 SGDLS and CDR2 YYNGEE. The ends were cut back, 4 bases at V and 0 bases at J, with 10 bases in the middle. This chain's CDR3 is CASSPHETNYGYTF. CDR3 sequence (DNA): TGTGCCAGCAGCCCTCATGAGACTAACTATGGCTACACCTTC.

CDR3: CASSLEDRGPVQPQHF. As DNA, the CDR3 is TGTGCCAGCAGCTTAGAGGACAGGGGGCCGGTTCAGCCCCAGCATTTT. The rearrangement links TRBV13 to TRBJ1-5; TRBD1 matches 11 bases. The CDR3 runs 16 residues. Germline-derived CDR1 and CDR2 are PRHDT and FYEKMQ (reference sequence). V was clipped by 1 base and J by 6 bases; unmatched bases: 5.

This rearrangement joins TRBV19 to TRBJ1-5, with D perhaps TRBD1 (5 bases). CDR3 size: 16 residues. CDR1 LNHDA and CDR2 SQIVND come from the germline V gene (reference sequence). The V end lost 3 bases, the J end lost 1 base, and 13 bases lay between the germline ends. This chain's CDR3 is CASSMRPRQSNQPQHF. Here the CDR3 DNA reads TGTGCCAGTAGTATGAGGCCCCGACAGAGCAATCAGCCCCAGCATTTT.

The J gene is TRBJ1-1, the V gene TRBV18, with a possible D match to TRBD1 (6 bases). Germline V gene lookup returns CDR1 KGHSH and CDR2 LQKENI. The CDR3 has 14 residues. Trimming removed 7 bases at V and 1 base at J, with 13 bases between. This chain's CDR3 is CASLWGQSNTEAFF. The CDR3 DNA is TGTGCCAGCTTATGGGGGCAGTCGAACACTGAAGCTTTCTTT.

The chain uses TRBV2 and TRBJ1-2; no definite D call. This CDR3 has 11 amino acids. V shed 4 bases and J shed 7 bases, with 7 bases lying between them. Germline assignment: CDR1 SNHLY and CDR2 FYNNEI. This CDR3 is CASSVAGGYTF. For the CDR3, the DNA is TGTGCCAGCAGTGTGGCTGGTGGCTACACCTTC.

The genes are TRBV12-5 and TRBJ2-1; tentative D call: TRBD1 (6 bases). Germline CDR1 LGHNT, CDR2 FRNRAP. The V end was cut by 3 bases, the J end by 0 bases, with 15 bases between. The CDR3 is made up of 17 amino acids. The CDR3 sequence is CASGFIGTSSSYNEQFF. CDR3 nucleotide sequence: TGTGCTAGTGGTTTCATCGGGACATCCTCCTCCTACAATGAGCAGTTCTTC. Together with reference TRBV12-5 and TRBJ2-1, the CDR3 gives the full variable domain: DARVTQTPRHKVTEMGQEVTMRCQPILGHNTVFWYRQTMMQGLELLAYFRNRAPLDDSGMPKDRFSAEMPDATLATLKIQPSEPRDSAVYFCASGFIGTSSSYNEQFFGPGTRLTVL.

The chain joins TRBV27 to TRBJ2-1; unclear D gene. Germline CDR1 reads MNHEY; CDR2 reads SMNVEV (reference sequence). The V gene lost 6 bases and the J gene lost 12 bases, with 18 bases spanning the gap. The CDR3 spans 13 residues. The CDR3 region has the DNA TGTGCCAGCAGGTCTGCGCGCGCGACGGGGCAGTTCTTC. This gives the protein CASRSARATGQFF.

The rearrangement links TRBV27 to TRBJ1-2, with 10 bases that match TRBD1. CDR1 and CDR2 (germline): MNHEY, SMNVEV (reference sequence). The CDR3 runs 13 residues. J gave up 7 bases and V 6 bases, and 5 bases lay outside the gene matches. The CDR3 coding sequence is TGTGCCAGCAGGACAGGGGGCATGGGTGGCTACACCTTC. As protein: CASRTGGMGGYTF.

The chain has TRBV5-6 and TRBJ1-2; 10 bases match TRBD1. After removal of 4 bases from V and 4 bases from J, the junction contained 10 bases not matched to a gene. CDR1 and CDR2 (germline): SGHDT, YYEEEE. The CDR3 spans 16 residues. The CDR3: CASSAIRDRGLYGYTF. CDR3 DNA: TGTGCCAGCAGCGCGATCCGGGACAGGGGCCTCTATGGCTACACCTTC.

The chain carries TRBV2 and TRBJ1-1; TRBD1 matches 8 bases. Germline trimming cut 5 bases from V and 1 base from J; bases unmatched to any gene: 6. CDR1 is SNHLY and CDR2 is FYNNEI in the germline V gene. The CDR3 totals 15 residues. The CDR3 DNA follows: TGTGCCAGCAGTTTCAGGGGGCTGTCGAACACTGAAGCTTTCTTT. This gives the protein CASSFRGLSNTEAFF.

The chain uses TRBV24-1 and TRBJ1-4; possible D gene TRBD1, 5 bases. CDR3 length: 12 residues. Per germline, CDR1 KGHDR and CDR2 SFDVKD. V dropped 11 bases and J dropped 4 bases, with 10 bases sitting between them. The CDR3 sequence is CANTTVNEKLFF. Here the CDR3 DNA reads TGTGCCAACACGACAGTTAATGAAAAACTGTTTTTT.

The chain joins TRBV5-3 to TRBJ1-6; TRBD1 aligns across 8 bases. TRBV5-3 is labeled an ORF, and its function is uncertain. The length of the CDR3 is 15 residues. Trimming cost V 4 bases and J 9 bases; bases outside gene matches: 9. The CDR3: CARSKGQGLGSPLHF. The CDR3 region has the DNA TGTGCCAGAAGCAAAGGACAGGGACTAGGTTCACCCCTCCACTTT.

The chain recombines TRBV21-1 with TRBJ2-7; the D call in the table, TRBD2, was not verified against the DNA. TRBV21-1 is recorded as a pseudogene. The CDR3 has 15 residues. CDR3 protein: CASSHVAGTIDEQYF. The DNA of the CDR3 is TGTGCCAGCAGCCACGTTGCCGGGACTATCGACGAGCAGTACTTC.